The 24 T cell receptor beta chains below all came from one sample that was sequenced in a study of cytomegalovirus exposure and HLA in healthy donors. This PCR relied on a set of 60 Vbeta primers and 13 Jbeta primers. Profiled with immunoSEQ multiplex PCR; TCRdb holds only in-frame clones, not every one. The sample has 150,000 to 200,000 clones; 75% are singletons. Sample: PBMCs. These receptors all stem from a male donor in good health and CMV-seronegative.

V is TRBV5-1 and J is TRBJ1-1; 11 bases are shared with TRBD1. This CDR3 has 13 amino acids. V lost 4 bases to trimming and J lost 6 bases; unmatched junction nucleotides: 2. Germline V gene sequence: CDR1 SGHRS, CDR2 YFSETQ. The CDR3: CASSEDRGPEAFF. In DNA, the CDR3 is TGCGCCAGCAGCGAGGACAGGGGGCCTGAAGCTTTCTTT.

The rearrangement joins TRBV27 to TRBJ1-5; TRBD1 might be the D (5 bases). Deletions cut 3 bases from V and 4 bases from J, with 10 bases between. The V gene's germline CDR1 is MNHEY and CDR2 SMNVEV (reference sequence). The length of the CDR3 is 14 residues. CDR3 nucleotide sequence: TGTGCCAGCAGTTTTTCAGGGTCGAATCAGCCCCAGCATTTT. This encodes CASSFSGSNQPQHF.

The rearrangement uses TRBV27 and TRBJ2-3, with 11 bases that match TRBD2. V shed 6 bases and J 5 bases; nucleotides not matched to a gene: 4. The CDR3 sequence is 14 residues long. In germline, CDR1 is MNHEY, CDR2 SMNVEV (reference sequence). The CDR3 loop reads CASSIGTSGDTQYF. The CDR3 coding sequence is TGTGCCAGCAGCATAGGGACTAGCGGAGATACGCAGTATTTT.

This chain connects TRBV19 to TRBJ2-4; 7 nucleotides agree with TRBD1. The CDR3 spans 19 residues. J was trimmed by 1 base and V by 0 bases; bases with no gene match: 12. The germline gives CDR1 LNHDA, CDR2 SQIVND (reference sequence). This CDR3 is CASSIDPWDSLGAKNIQYF. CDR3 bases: TGTGCCAGTAGTATAGACCCCTGGGACAGTCTTGGGGCCAAAAACATTCAGTACTTC.

The CDR3 sequence: CASISGQGNEKLFF. In DNA form, the CDR3 reads TGTGCCAGCATATCGGGACAGGGAAATGAAAAACTGTTTTTT. V gene TRBV6-1 combines with J gene TRBJ1-4, with 9 bases aligning to TRBD1. CDR3 length: 14 residues. Losses at the gene ends were 7 bases for V and 5 bases for J; bases not matched to a gene: 5. CDR1 MNHNS and CDR2 SASEGT come from the germline V gene.

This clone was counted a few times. CDR3 nucleotide sequence: TGCGCCAGCAGCTTGTATTCTAGCACAGATACGCAGTATTTT. It translates to CASSLYSSTDTQYF. The chain joins TRBV5-1 to TRBJ2-3; D is undetermined. This CDR3 has 14 amino acids. V was trimmed by 1 base and J by 0 bases, leaving 6 bases between them. Looked up from germline, CDR1 is SGHRS and CDR2 is YFSETQ.

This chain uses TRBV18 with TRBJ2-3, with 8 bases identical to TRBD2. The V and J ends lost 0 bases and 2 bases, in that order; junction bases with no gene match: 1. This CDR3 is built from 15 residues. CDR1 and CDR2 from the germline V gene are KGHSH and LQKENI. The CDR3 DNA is TGTGCCAGCTCACCACCTAGCGGGAACACAGATACGCAGTATTTT. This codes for CASSPPSGNTDTQYF. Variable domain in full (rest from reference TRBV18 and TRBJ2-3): NAGVMQNPRHLVRRRGQEARLRCSPMKGHSHVYWYRQLPEEGLKFMVYLQKENIIDESGMPKERFSAEFPKEGPSILRIQQVVRGDSAAYFCASSPPSGNTDTQYFGPGTRLTVL.

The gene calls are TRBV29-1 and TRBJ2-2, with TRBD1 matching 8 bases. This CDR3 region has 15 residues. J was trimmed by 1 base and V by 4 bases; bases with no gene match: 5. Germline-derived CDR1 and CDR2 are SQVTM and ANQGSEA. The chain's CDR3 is CSVGVGTGNTGELFF. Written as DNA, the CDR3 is TGCAGCGTTGGAGTGGGGACAGGGAACACCGGGGAGCTGTTTTTT.

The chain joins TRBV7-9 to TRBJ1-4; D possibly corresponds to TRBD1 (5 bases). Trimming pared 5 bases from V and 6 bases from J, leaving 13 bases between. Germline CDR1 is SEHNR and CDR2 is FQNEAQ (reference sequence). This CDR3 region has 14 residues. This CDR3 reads CASSARLGHEKLFF. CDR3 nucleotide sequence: TGTGCCAGCAGCGCGAGGTTGGGGCATGAAAAACTGTTTTTT.

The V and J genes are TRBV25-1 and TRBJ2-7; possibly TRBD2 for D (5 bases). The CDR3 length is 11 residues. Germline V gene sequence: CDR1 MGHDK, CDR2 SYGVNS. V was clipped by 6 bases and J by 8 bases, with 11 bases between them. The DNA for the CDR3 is TGTGCCAGCAGGGCGGGTAGCCAGCAGTACTTC. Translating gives CASRAGSQQYF.

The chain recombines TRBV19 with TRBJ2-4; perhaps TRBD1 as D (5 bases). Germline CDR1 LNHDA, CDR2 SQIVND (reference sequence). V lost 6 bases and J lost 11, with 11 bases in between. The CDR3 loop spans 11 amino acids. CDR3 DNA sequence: TGTGCCAGTAGATCAGGGCCGCTTCAGTACTTC. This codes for CASRSGPLQYF.

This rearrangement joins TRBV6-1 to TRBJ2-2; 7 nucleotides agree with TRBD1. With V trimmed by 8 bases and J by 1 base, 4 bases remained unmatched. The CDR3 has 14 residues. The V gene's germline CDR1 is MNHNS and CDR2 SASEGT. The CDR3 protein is CASLRTGNTGELFF. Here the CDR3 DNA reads TGTGCCAGCCTTCGGACAGGGAACACCGGGGAGCTGTTTTTT.

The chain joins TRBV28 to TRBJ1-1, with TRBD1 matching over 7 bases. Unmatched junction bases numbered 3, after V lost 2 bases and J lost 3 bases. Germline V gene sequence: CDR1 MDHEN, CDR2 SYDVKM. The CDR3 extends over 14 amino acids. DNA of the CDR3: TGTGCCAGCAGTTTAACAGGGGTGGACACTGAAGCTTTCTTT. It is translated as CASSLTGVDTEAFF.

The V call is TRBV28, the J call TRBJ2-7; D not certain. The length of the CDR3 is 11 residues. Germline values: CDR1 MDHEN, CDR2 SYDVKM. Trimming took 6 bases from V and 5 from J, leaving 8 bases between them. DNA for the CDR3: TGTGCCAGCAGCCTTCCCCACGAGCAGTACTTC. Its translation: CASSLPHEQYF.

Written as DNA, the CDR3 is TGTGCCAGCAGTCCTAGCGGTACTTACAATGAGCAGTTCTTC. Its protein product is CASSPSGTYNEQFF. The V gene is TRBV14, the J gene TRBJ2-1; 7 bases match TRBD2. The CDR3 loop spans 14 amino acids. V trimming: 6 bases; J trimming: 4 bases; junction bases outside the gene matches: 6. Germline CDR1 is SGHDN and CDR2 is FVKESK.

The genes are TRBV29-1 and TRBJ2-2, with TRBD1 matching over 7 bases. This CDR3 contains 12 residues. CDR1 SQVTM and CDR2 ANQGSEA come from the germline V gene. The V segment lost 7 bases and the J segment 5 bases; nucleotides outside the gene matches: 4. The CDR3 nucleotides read TGCAGCGCTGACAGGGAAACCGGGGAGCTGTTTTTT. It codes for CSADRETGELFF.

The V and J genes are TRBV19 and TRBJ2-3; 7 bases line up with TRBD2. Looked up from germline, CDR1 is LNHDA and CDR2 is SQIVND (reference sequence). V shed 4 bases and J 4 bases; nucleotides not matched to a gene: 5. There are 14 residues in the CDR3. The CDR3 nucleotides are TGTGCCAGTAGTACGGCGGGAGCTCCAGATACGCAGTATTTT. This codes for CASSTAGAPDTQYF.

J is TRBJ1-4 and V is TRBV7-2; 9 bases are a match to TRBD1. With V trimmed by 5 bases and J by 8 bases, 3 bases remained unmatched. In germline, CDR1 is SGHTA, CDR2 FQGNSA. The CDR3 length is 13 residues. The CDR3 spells CASSGDRGEKLFF. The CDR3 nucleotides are TGTGCCAGCAGCGGTGACAGGGGGGAAAAACTGTTTTTT.

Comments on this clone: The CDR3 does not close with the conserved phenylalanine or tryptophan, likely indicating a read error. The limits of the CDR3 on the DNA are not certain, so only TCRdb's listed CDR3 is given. The CDR3: CASSHDRGP. The chain links TRBV27 to TRBJ2-3; the table gives TRBD1 as D, unverified against the DNA. Germline CDR1 and CDR2: MNHEY and SMNVEV (reference sequence). The CDR3 adds up to 9 amino acids, both ends counted.

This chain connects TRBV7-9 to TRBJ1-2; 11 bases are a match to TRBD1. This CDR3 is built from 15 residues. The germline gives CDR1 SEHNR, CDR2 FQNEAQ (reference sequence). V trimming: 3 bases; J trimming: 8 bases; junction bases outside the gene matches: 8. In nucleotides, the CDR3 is TGTGCCAGCAGCTTGACCGGGACAGGGGGTAGCGGCTACACCTTC. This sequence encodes CASSLTGTGGSGYTF.

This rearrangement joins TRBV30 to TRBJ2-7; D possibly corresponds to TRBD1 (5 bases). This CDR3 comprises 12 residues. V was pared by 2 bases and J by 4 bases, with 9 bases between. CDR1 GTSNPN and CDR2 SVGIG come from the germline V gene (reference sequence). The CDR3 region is CAWSIQEYEQYF. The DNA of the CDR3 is TGTGCCTGGAGTATACAGGAATACGAGCAGTACTTC. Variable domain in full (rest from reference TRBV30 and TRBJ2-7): SQTIHQWPATLVQPVGSPLSLECTVEGTSNPNLYWYRQAAGRGLQLLFYSVGIGQISSEVPQNLSASRPQDRQFILSSKKLLLSDSGFYLCAWSIQEYEQYFGPGTRLTVT.

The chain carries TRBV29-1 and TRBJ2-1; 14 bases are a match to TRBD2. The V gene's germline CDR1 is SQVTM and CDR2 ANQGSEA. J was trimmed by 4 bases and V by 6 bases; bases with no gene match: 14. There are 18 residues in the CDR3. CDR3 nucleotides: TGCAGCGTCCGCCGGACCGGGACTAGCGGGGGCCTATACAATGAGCAGTTCTTC. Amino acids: CSVRRTGTSGGLYNEQFF.

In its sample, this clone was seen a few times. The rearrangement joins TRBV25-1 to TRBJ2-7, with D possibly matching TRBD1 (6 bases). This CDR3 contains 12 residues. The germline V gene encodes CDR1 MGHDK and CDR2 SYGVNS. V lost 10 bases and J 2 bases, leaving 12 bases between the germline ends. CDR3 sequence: CATSEGAYEQYF. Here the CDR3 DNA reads TGTGCCACCAGCGAGGGGGCCTACGAGCAGTACTTC.

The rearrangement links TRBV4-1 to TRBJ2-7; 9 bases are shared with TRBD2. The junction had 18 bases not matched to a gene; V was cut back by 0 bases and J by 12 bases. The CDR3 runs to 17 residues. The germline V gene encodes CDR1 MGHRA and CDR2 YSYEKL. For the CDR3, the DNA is TGCGCCAGCAGCCAAGAACCCCTTACTAGCGGGCGACAACGGCGGTACTTC. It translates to CASSQEPLTSGRQRRYF.